This record looks at one T cell receptor beta chain sequence and its context. Its matching antigen is unknown. This specimen belongs to a study of T cell responses to AZD1222 COVID-19 vaccine. Produced via immunoSEQ multiplex PCR; TCRdb's table is partial and in-frame only. The sample contains about 150,000 clones, just under 95% of which appear only once. Whole-study findings and limits: White British donors predominated, females outnumbered males, and clonal diversity was possibly underestimated.

The specimen was peripheral blood, collected on day 0 of AZD1222 vaccination. The clonotype originates from an adult in good health.

The CDR3, as DNA: TGTGCCAGCAGTCCGACTGGCTACGAGCAGTACTTC. Translated, it gives CASSPTGYEQYF. The chain combines TRBV27 with TRBJ2-7; D gene uncertain. Germline V lookup: CDR1 MNHEY, CDR2 SMNVEV (reference sequence). The CDR3 spans 12 residues. Trimming removed 5 bases at V and 3 bases at J, with 8 bases between.